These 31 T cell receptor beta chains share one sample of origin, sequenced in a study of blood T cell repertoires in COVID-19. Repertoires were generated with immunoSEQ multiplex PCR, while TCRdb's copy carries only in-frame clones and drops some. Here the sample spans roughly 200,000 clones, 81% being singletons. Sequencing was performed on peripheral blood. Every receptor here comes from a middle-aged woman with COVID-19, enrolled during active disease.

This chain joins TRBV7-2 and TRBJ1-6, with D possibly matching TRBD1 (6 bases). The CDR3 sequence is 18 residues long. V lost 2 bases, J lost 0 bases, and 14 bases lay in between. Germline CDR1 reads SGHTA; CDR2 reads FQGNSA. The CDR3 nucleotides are TGTGCCAGCAGCTTATGGGGGGGCTCGAGCTCCTATAATTCACCCCTCCACTTT. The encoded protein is CASSLWGGSSSYNSPLHF.

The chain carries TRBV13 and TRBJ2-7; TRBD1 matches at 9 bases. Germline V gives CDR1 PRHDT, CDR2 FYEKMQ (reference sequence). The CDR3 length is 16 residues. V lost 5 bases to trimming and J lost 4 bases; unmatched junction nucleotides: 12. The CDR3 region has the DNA TGTGCCAGCAGCCTTAACCCCGGGACAGGGATTTACGAGCAGTACTTC. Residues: CASSLNPGTGIYEQYF.

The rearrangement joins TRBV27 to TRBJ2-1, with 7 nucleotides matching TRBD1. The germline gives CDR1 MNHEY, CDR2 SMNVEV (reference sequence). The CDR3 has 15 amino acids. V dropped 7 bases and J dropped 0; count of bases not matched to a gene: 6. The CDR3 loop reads CASTKQGSSYNEQFF. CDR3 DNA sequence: TGTGCCAGCACTAAACAGGGGAGCTCCTACAATGAGCAGTTCTTC.

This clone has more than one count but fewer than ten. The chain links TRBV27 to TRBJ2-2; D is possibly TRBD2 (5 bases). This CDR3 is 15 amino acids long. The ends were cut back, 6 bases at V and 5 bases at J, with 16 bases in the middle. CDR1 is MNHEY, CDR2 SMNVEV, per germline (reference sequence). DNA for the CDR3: TGTGCCAGCAGCGGAACTAGTTTTCTAACCGGGGAGCTGTTTTTT. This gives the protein CASSGTSFLTGELFF.

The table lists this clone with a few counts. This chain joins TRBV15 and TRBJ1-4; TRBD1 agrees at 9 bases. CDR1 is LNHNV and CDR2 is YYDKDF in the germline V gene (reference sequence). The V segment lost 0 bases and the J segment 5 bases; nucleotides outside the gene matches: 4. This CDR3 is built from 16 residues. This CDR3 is CATSRDIGTGNEKLFF. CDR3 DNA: TGTGCCACCAGCAGAGATATAGGGACAGGGAATGAAAAACTGTTTTTT.

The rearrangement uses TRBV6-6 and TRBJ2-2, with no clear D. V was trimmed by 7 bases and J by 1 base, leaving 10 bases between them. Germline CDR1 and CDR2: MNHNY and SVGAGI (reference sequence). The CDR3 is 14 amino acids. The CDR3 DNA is TGTGCCAGCAACGAGTTTCGGAACACCGGGGAGCTGTTTTTT. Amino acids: CASNEFRNTGELFF.

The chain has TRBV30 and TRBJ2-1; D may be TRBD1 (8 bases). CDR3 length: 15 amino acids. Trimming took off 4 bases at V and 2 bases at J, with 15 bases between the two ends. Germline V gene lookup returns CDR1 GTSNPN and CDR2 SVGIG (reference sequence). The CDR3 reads CAWNDRGGTYNEQFF. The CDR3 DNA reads TGTGCCTGGAATGACAGGGGAGGGACCTACAATGAGCAGTTCTTC. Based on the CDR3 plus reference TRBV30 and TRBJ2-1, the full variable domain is SQTIHQWPATLVQPVGSPLSLECTVEGTSNPNLYWYRQAAGRGLQLLFYSVGIGQISSEVPQNLSASRPQDRQFILSSKKLLLSDSGFYLCAWNDRGGTYNEQFFGPGTRLTVL.

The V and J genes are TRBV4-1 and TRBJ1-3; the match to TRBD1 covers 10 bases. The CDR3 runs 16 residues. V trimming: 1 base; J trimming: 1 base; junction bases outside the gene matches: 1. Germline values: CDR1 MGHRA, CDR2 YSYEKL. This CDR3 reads CASSQGDRGSGNTIYF. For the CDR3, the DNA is TGCGCCAGCAGCCAAGGGGACAGGGGATCTGGAAACACCATATATTTT.

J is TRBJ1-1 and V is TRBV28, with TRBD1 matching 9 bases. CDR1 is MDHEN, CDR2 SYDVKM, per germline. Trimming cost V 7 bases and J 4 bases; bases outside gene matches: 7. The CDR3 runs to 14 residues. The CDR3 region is CASTIRTGVTEAFF. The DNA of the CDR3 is TGTGCCAGCACCATTCGGACAGGGGTCACTGAAGCTTTCTTT.

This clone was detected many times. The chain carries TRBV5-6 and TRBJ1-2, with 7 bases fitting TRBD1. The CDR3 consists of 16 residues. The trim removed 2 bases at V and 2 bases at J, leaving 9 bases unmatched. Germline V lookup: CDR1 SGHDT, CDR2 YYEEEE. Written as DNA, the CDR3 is TGTGCCAGCAGCTTATACCGACAGGGTCTAAACTATGGCTACACCTTC. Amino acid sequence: CASSLYRQGLNYGYTF. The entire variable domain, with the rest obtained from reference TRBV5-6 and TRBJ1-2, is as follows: DAGVTQSPTHLIKTRGQQVTLRCSPKSGHDTVSWYQQALGQGPQFIFQYYEEEERQRGNFPDRFSGHQFPNYSSELNVNALLLGDSALYLCASSLYRQGLNYGYTFGSGTRLTVV.

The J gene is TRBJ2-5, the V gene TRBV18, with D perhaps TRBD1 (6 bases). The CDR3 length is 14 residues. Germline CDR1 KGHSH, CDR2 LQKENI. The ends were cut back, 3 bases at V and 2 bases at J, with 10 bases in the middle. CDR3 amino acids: CASSPTQGQETQYF. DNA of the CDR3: TGTGCCAGCTCACCGACACAGGGACAAGAGACCCAGTACTTC.

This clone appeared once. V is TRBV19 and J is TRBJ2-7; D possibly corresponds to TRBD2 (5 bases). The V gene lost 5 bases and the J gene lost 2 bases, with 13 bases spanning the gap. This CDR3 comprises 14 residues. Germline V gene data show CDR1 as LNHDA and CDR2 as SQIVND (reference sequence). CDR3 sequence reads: CASSAMDGTYEQYF. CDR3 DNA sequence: TGTGCCAGTAGTGCCATGGACGGGACCTACGAGCAGTACTTC.

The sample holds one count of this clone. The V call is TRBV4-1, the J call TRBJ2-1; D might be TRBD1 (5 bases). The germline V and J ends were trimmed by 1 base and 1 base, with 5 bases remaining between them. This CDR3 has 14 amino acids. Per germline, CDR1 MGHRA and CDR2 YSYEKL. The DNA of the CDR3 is TGCGCCAGCAGCCAAGGACAGTCCTACAATGAGCAGTTCTTC. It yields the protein CASSQGQSYNEQFF.

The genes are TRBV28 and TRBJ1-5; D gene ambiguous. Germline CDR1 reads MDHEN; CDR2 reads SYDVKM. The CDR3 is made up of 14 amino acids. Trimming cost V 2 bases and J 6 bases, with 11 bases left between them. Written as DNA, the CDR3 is TGTGCCAGCAGTTTAGCTAGCATCAGTCAGCCCCAGCATTTT. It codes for CASSLASISQPQHF.

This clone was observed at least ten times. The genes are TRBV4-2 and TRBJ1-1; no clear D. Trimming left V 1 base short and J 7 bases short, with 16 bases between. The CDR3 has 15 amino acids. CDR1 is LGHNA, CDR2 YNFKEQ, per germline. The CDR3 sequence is CASSQGVLQRVEAFF. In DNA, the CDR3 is TGTGCCAGCAGCCAAGGAGTCTTGCAGAGGGTTGAAGCTTTCTTT.

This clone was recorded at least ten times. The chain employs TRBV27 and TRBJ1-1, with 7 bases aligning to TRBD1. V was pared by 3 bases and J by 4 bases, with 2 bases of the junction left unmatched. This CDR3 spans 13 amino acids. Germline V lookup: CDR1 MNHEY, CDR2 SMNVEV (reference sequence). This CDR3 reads CASSFTGATEAFF. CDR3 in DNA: TGTGCCAGCAGTTTCACAGGGGCCACTGAAGCTTTCTTT.

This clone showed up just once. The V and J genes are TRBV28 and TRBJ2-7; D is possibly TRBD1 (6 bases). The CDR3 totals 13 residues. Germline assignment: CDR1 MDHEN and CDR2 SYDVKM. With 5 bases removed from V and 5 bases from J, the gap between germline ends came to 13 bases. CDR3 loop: CASSNSGDHEQYF. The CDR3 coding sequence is TGTGCCAGCAGTAACTCAGGGGACCACGAGCAGTACTTC.

CDR3 residues: CASSQAGQGATNEKLFF. The DNA for the CDR3 is TGCGCCAGCAGCCAGGCTGGACAGGGGGCAACTAATGAAAAACTGTTTTTT. The chain has TRBV4-1 and TRBJ1-4; 10 positions agree with TRBD1. The germline CDR1 and CDR2 sequences are MGHRA and YSYEKL. There are 17 residues in the CDR3. The J segment lost 0 bases and the V segment lost 3 bases, leaving 4 bases of the junction unmatched.

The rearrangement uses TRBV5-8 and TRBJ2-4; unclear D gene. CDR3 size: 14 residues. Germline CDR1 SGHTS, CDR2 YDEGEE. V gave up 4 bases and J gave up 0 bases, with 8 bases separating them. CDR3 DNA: TGTGCCAGCAGCCTGTCCAGAGCCAAAAACATTCAGTACTTC. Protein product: CASSLSRAKNIQYF.

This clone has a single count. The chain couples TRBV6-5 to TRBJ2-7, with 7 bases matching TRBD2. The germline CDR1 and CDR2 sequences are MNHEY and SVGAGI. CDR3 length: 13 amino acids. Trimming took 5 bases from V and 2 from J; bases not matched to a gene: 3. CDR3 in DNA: TGTGCCAGCAGTAGGGGACTAACCTACGAGCAGTACGTC. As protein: CASSRGLTYEQYV.

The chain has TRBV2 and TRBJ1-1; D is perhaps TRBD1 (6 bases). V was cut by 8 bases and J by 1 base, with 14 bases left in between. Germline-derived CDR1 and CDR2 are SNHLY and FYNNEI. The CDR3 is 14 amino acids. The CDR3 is CASRYRVGNTEAFF. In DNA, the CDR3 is TGTGCCAGCCGCTACAGGGTGGGGAACACTGAAGCTTTCTTT.

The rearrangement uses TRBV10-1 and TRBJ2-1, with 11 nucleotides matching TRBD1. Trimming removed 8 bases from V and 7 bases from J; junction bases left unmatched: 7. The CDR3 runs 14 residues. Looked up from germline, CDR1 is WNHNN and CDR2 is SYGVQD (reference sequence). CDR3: CASGGTGGKNEQFF. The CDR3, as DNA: TGCGCCAGCGGCGGGACAGGGGGTAAGAATGAGCAGTTCTTC.

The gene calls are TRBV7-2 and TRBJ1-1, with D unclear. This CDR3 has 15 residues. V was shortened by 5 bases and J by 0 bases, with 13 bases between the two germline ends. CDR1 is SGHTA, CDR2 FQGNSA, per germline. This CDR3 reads CASSPDSGLNTEAFF. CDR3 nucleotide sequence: TGTGCCAGCAGCCCAGACTCCGGATTGAACACTGAAGCTTTCTTT.

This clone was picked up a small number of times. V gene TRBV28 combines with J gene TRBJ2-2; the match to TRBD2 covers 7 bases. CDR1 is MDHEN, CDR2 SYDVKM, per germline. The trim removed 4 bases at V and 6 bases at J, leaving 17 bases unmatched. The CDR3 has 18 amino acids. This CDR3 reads CASSSRRGLGGLAGELFF. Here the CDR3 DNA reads TGTGCCAGCAGTTCCCGACGGGGCCTGGGGGGGTTGGCCGGGGAGCTGTTTTTT.

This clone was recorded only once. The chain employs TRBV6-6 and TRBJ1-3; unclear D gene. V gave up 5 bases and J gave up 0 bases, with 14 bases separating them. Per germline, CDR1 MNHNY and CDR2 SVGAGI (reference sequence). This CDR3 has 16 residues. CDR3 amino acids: CASSLSRRDSGNTIYF. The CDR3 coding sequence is TGTGCCAGCAGTCTTTCAAGACGGGACTCTGGAAACACCATATATTTT.

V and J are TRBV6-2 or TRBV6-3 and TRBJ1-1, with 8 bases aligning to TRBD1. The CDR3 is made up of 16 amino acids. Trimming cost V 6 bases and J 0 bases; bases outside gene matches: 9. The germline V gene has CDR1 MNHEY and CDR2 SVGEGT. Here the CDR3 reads CASSLPTGEVNTEAFF. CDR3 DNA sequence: TGTGCCAGCAGCCTTCCGACAGGGGAGGTGAACACTGAAGCTTTCTTT.

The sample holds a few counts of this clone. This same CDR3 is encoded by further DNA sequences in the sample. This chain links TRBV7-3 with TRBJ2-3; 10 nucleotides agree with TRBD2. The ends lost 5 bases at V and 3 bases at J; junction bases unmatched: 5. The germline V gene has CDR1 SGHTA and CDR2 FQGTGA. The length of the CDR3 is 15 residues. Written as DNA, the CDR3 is TGTGCCAGCAGCAGAAGCGGGGGGGCTACAGATACGCAGTATTTT. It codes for CASSRSGGATDTQYF.

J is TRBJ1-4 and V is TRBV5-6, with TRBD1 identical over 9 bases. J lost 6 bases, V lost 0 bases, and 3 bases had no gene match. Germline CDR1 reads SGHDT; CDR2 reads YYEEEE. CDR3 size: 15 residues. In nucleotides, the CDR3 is TGTGCCAGCAGCTTGGTGGGGGACAGGGATGAAAAACTGTTTTTT. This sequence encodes CASSLVGDRDEKLFF.

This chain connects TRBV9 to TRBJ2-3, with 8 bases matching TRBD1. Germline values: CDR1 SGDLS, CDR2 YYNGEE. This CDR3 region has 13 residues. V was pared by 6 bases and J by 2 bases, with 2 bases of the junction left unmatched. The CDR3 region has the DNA TGTGCCAGCAACAGGGGGGCCACAGATACGCAGTATTTT. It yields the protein CASNRGATDTQYF.

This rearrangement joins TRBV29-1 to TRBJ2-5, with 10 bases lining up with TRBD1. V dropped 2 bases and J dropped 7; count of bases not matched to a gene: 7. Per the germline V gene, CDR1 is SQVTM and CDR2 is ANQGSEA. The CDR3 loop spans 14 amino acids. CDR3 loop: CSVERGTGVGTQYF. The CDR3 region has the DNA TGCAGCGTTGAAAGGGGGACAGGGGTTGGGACCCAGTACTTC.

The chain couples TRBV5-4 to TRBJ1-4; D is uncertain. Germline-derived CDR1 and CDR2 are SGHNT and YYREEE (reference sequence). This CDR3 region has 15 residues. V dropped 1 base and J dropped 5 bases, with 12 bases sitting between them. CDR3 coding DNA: TGTGCCAGCAGCTTGAATAGAGCTGTGAATGAAAAACTGTTTTTT. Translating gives CASSLNRAVNEKLFF.